The 19 T cell receptor beta chains presented below share a single source sample, sequenced in a study of CD8 T cells in ankylosing spondylitis. Each CDR3 protein gets one entry after TCRdb re-called the 5' RACE reads with MiXCR. The sample carries roughly 150,000 distinct CDR3 sequences, around 6.6% recorded once. Sequencing input: blood, either unsorted or a sorted T cell fraction (not recorded which). The receptors were gathered from a female donor with ankylosing spondylitis or in good health (not recorded which).

In its sample, this clonotype was seen a few times. V usage is TRBV7-8 and J usage is TRBJ2-4; D is unresolved. CDR3 length: 17 amino acids. In germline, CDR1 is SGHVS, CDR2 FQNEAQ. V lost 1 base and J lost 0, with 13 bases in between. CDR3 DNA sequence: TGTGCCAGCAGCTTAGGTGGCGCGGCGAGAGCCAAAAACATTCAGTACTTC. Translated: CASSLGGAARAKNIQYF.

There are many counts of this clonotype. This CDR3 is CASSSPGTSTDTQYF. In DNA, the CDR3 is TGTGCCAGCAGCTCCCCCGGGACAAGCACAGATACGCAGTATTTT. The chain is built from TRBV5-5 and TRBJ2-3; TRBD1 is a possible D gene (6 bases). V lost 3 bases to trimming and J lost 0 bases, with 11 bases between them. Looked up from germline, CDR1 is SGHKS and CDR2 is YYEKEE (reference sequence). This CDR3 has 15 amino acids.

V usage is TRBV10-3 and J usage is TRBJ2-7, with TRBD1 matching over 8 bases. Germline loops: CDR1 ENHRY, CDR2 SYGVKD. The junction had 8 bases not matched to a gene; V was cut back by 5 bases and J by 5 bases. The CDR3 consists of 14 residues. Written as DNA, the CDR3 is TGTGCCATCAGTCCTCAGGGGGCGCGGAACGAGCAGTACTTC. Translated: CAISPQGARNEQYF.

This clonotype was observed at least ten times. This chain joins TRBV14 and TRBJ2-7; D tentatively reads TRBD1 or TRBD2 (5 bases each). CDR1 is SGHDN, CDR2 FVKESK, per germline. The CDR3 sequence is 17 residues long. Trimming removed 2 bases at V and 0 bases at J, with 17 bases between. The CDR3: CASSQLMDTRSSYEQYF. The DNA of the CDR3 is TGTGCCAGCAGCCAACTCATGGACACTAGGAGCTCCTACGAGCAGTACTTC.

In this sample, this clonotype turned up many times. The chain is built from TRBV6-1 and TRBJ2-7; 9 nucleotides match TRBD1. CDR1 and CDR2 from the germline V gene are MNHNS and SASEGT. The junction had 4 bases not matched to a gene; V was cut back by 6 bases and J by 1 base. The CDR3 has 14 amino acids. The DNA for the CDR3 is TGTGCCAGCAGCCTGGACAGGGGATCCTACGAGCAGTACTTC. Translated: CASSLDRGSYEQYF.

This clonotype was recorded many times. The chain links TRBV30 to TRBJ2-1; TRBD2 agrees at 7 bases. The J segment lost 9 bases and the V segment lost 3 bases, leaving 11 bases of the junction unmatched. Germline lookup yields CDR1 GTSNPN and CDR2 SVGIG (reference sequence). This CDR3 has 14 amino acids. CDR3 bases: TGTGCCTGGAGGTCGACTAGCCCGTTGGGTGAGCAGTTCTTC. This encodes CAWRSTSPLGEQFF.

This clonotype was seen repeatedly, ten times or more. The chain combines TRBV7-9 with TRBJ2-2; D is unclear. CDR1 is SEHNR and CDR2 is FQNEAQ in the germline V gene (reference sequence). This CDR3 has 15 residues. Trimming left V 5 bases short and J 5 bases short, with 15 bases between. CDR3 sequence: CASSGNFRGTGELFF. The CDR3, as DNA: TGTGCCAGCAGCGGAAACTTTCGTGGGACCGGGGAGCTGTTTTTT.

This clonotype was observed many times. In nucleotides, the CDR3 is TGTGCCAGCAGCCAGATCGGCCTAGCGGGGGGTAAGGAAAATGAGCAGTTCTTC. This encodes CASSQIGLAGGKENEQFF. The V call is TRBV3-1, the J call TRBJ2-1, with 11 nucleotides matching TRBD2. The CDR3 extends over 18 amino acids. With V trimmed by 3 bases and J by 7 bases, 14 bases remained unmatched. Per the germline V gene, CDR1 is LGHDT and CDR2 is YNNKEL (reference sequence).

A word on this clonotype: A read error may be the cause here, since a much bigger clone is one base away. V gene TRBV12-3 or TRBV12-4 combines with J gene TRBJ1-1, with 9 bases aligning to TRBD1. The CDR3 is made up of 18 amino acids. CDR3 region: CAISLWGQGGWTNTEAFF. CDR3 nucleotide sequence: TGTGCCATCAGTTTATGGGGACAGGGAGGGTGGACGAACACTGAAGCTTTCTTT.

This clonotype was observed at least ten times. The chain employs TRBV3-1 and TRBJ2-5, with D hard to call. This CDR3 spans 14 amino acids. V lost 2 bases and J 5 bases, leaving 12 bases between the germline ends. Germline lookup yields CDR1 LGHDT and CDR2 YNNKEL (reference sequence). CDR3 in amino acids: CASSQFSAGETQYF. The DNA of the CDR3 is TGTGCCAGCAGCCAATTCTCTGCCGGGGAGACCCAGTACTTC.

This clonotype was counted only a few times. For the CDR3, the DNA is TGTGCCAGCACCTTGGGATTGTCCAGGGCACAAGAGACCCAGTACTTC. The encoded protein is CASTLGLSRAQETQYF. The genes are TRBV9 and TRBJ2-5; D might be TRBD1 (5 bases). With 6 bases removed from V and 2 bases from J, the gap between germline ends came to 20 bases. The CDR3 extends over 16 amino acids. The germline V gene encodes CDR1 SGDLS and CDR2 YYNGEE.

Many counts were recorded for this clonotype. The chain uses TRBV20-1 and TRBJ2-7; D not certain. This CDR3 is 11 amino acids long. Per the germline V gene, CDR1 is DFQATT and CDR2 is SNEGSKA (reference sequence). The V end was cut by 1 base, the J end by 2 bases, with 3 bases between. The CDR3 spells CSARVTYEQYF. In DNA form, the CDR3 reads TGCAGTGCTAGAGTGACCTACGAGCAGTACTTC.

V usage is TRBV7-2 and J usage is TRBJ1-1, with D possibly being TRBD1 (5 bases). V dropped 5 bases and J dropped 4 bases, with 14 bases sitting between them. This CDR3 is 14 amino acids long. Germline CDR1 SGHTA, CDR2 FQGNSA. The DNA for the CDR3 is TGTGCCAGCAGCACAGAGGGGCGCAGCACTGAAGCTTTCTTT. Protein: CASSTEGRSTEAFF.

This clonotype was seen at least ten times. This chain's CDR3 is CASSPTTEPEYEQYF. Here the CDR3 DNA reads TGTGCCAGCTCACCCACCACCGAGCCGGAGTACGAGCAGTACTTC. The V call is TRBV18, the J call TRBJ2-7; no reliable D call. The CDR3 sequence is 15 residues long. Germline CDR1 reads KGHSH; CDR2 reads LQKENI. V shed 3 bases and J shed 4 bases, with 16 bases lying between them.

This clonotype has ten or more counts. The V and J genes are TRBV15 and TRBJ2-5; possibly TRBD1 or TRBD2 for D (5 bases each). This CDR3 is 17 amino acids long. The V end lost 0 bases, the J end lost 4 bases, and 18 bases lay between the germline ends. CDR1 and CDR2 from the germline V gene are LNHNV and YYDKDF (reference sequence). The CDR3 sequence: CATSREGTAWGGETQYF. In DNA, the CDR3 is TGTGCCACCAGCAGAGAAGGGACGGCTTGGGGCGGAGAGACCCAGTACTTC. The complete variable domain, with remaining parts taken from reference TRBV15 and TRBJ2-5, reads DAMVIQNPRYQVTQFGKPVTLSCSQTLNHNVMYWYQQKSSQAPKLLFHYYDKDFNNEADTPDNFQSRRPNTSFCFLDIRSPGLGDTAMYLCATSREGTAWGGETQYFGPGTRLLVL.

This clonotype was seen a handful of times. J is TRBJ2-6 and V is TRBV5-1; 8 nucleotides match TRBD1. The CDR3 has 18 residues. V lost 0 bases and J lost 2; bases outside the gene matches: 7. Germline CDR1 and CDR2: SGHRS and YFSETQ. The CDR3 loop reads CASSLGSDRGTGANVLTF. The CDR3, as DNA: TGCGCCAGCAGCTTGGGGAGCGACAGGGGTACTGGGGCCAACGTCCTGACTTTC.

The genes are TRBV7-9 and TRBJ2-7; D might be TRBD2 (7 bases). The germline V and J ends were trimmed by 2 bases and 1 base, with 12 bases remaining between them. Per the germline V gene, CDR1 is SEHNR and CDR2 is FQNEAQ (reference sequence). This CDR3 spans 15 amino acids. CDR3 protein: CASSLTGGPSYEQYF. The CDR3 coding sequence is TGTGCCAGCAGCTTAACGGGGGGCCCTTCCTACGAGCAGTACTTC. The whole variable domain, filled in from reference TRBV7-9 and TRBJ2-7, reads DTGVSQNPRHKITKRGQNVTFRCDPISEHNRLYWYRQTLGQGPEFLTYFQNEAQLEKSRLLSDRFSAERPKGSFSTLEIQRTEQGDSAMYLCASSLTGGPSYEQYFGPGTRLTVT.

The rearrangement links TRBV7-2 to TRBJ1-2; the D is unclear. Germline CDR1 reads SGHTA; CDR2 reads FQGNSA. CDR3 length equals 13 residues. Trimming pared 4 bases from V and 5 bases from J, leaving 11 bases between. CDR3 region: CASSSPDQYGYTF. DNA of the CDR3: TGTGCCAGCAGCTCCCCAGATCAATATGGCTACACCTTC.

This clonotype has at least ten counts. CDR3 amino acids: CASSERQGRWNGYTF. The CDR3 DNA sequence: TGTGCCAGCAGTGAGAGACAGGGTCGTTGGAATGGCTACACCTTC. This chain links TRBV6-1 with TRBJ1-2; TRBD1 agrees at 7 bases. Germline V gene sequence: CDR1 MNHNS, CDR2 SASEGT. V was pared by 3 bases and J by 6 bases, with 10 bases of the junction left unmatched. This CDR3 spans 15 amino acids.